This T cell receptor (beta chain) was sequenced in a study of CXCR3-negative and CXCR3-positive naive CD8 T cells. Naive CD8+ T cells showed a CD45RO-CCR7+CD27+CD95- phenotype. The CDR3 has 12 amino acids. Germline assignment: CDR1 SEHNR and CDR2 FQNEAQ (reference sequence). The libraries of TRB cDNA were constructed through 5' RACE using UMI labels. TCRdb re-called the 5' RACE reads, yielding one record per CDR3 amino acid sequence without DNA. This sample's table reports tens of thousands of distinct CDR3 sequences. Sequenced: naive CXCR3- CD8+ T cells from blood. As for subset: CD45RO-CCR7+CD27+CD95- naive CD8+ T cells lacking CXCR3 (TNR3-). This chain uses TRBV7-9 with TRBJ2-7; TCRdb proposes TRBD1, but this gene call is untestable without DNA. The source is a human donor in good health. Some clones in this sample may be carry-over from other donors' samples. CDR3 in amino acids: CASSRQGYEQYF.